This T cell receptor (beta chain) was captured by sequencing in a study of shared clonotypes between healthy human individuals. The assay was run at deep level. Generated by immunoSEQ multiplex PCR, the TCRdb table keeps only in-frame clones and is missing some. The sample consists of about 2,100,000 clones, under 95% of them appearing once. It was CD45RO-negative cells, positively selected for CCR7, that made up naive CD8 cells, with terminally differentiated effector memory CD45RA+ cells excluded. Healthy HIV-negative adults without recent acute infections or vaccinations served as donors. General study results and limits: Lower generation probabilities were found for non-shared clonotypes than for those shared by all four donors.

With regard to this clone: Its antigen is not identified.

CDR1 and CDR2 from the germline V gene are MRHNA and SNTAGT. The CDR3 is 15 amino acids. V lost 3 bases and J 1 base, leaving 12 bases between the germline ends. Material for sequencing was naive CD8+ T cells from PBMCs. The chain combines TRBV6-4 with TRBJ2-5; possible D gene TRBD2, 5 bases. The clonotype was recovered from a man between 18 and 29 years old in good health. Some clones in this sample may be carry-over from other donors' samples. CDR3 protein: CASSDLARVQETQYF. The CDR3 DNA reads TGTGCCAGCAGTGATCTAGCCAGAGTCCAAGAGACCCAGTACTTC.